Below, 20 T cell receptor beta chains from the same sample are listed, as sequenced in a study of blood T cells in healthy people across ages. A sample-barcoded 5' primer and a J-beta primer mix were used in a second PCR of roughly 6 to 11 cycles. TCRdb itself ran the 5' RACE reads through MiXCR, one entry per CDR3 protein. This sample has under 2,000,000 distinct CDR3 sequences, with about 49% found just once. The sample consisted of blood. The receptors derive from a woman in her thirties or forties in good health.

V gene TRBV9 combines with J gene TRBJ2-3; D gene unclear. This CDR3 contains 13 residues. The V gene's germline CDR1 is SGDLS and CDR2 YYNGEE. V lost 0 bases to trimming and J lost 5 bases, with 7 bases between them. Here the CDR3 reads CASSVESLDTQYF. CDR3 sequence (DNA): TGTGCCAGCAGCGTAGAGTCCCTAGATACGCAGTATTTT.

This clonotype occurred a few times. The chain employs TRBV14 and TRBJ2-3, with D maybe TRBD2 (7 bases). The CDR3 covers 16 residues. Trimming took 0 bases from V and 3 from J, leaving 13 bases between them. Germline CDR1 and CDR2: SGHDN and FVKESK. CDR3 loop: CASSQDGGATTDTQYF. In nucleotides, the CDR3 is TGTGCCAGCAGCCAAGATGGGGGGGCCACAACAGATACGCAGTATTTT.

The chain recombines TRBV27 with TRBJ2-7; 8 nucleotides align to TRBD2. V shed 8 bases, J shed 0 bases, and the junction held 9 bases outside the gene matches. The CDR3 has 15 amino acids. Per germline, CDR1 MNHEY and CDR2 SMNVEV (reference sequence). This CDR3 is CASGSRGGSSYEQYF. CDR3 nucleotides: TGTGCCAGCGGCTCTCGGGGGGGGAGCTCCTACGAGCAGTACTTC.

V gene TRBV6-5 combines with J gene TRBJ1-1, with D possibly being TRBD1 (6 bases). Trimming removed 6 bases from V and 11 bases from J, with 16 bases in between. This CDR3 is 12 amino acids long. CDR1 and CDR2 (germline): MNHEY, SVGAGI. CDR3 loop: CASSSNTGAAFF. The CDR3 coding sequence is TGTGCCAGCAGCTCCAATACGGGGGCGGCTTTCTTT.

The chain has TRBV6-2 or TRBV6-3 and TRBJ2-1; 7 bases map to TRBD2. The germline V gene has CDR1 MNHEY and CDR2 SVGEGT. This CDR3 is built from 16 residues. V lost 5 bases, J lost 0 bases, and 7 bases stayed unmatched. CDR3 DNA: TGTGCCAGCAGTCCCCCCGAGCGGGGCTCCTACAATGAGCAGTTCTTC. Translating gives CASSPPERGSYNEQFF.

The chain has TRBV20-1 and TRBJ2-7; TRBD1 matches 8 bases. The ends lost 5 bases at V and 2 bases at J; junction bases unmatched: 8. Per the germline V gene, CDR1 is DFQATT and CDR2 is SNEGSKA (reference sequence). The CDR3 length is 14 residues. In nucleotides, the CDR3 is TGCAGTGCTGTTGACAGGGGCTTTGCCTACGAGCAGTACTTC. It translates to CSAVDRGFAYEQYF.

CDR3 DNA: TGCGCCAGCAGCGTCAACAGGGGCCATTACGAGCAGTACTTC. Amino acids: CASSVNRGHYEQYF. The chain uses TRBV5-1 and TRBJ2-5, with 7 bases identical to TRBD1. The DNA end is a closer match to TRBJ2-7, so the J assignment may be wrong. The CDR3 extends over 14 amino acids. CDR1 and CDR2 (germline): SGHRS, YFSETQ.

This clonotype has just a few counts. The chain employs TRBV27 and TRBJ2-5; D uncertain. Germline values: CDR1 MNHEY, CDR2 SMNVEV (reference sequence). The CDR3 totals 14 residues. With 4 bases removed from V and 5 bases from J, the gap between germline ends came to 14 bases. The CDR3 is CASSSIGNVETQYF. CDR3 DNA sequence: TGTGCCAGCAGTTCAATAGGGAACGTGGAGACCCAGTACTTC.

V usage is TRBV28 and J usage is TRBJ2-5; D possibly matches TRBD1 or TRBD2 (5 bases each). The CDR3 is 14 amino acids. Germline V lookup: CDR1 MDHEN, CDR2 SYDVKM. Deletions cut 6 bases from V and 4 bases from J, with 15 bases between. The CDR3 DNA reads as TGTGCCAGCAGCCGGCTGGTTGGGGGAGAGACCCAGTACTTC. Translating it yields CASSRLVGGETQYF.

As for this clonotype: One end of the junction varies from germline; a read error may be responsible. This chain connects TRBV4-3 to TRBJ2-3, with 8 positions matching TRBD2. The V gene's germline CDR1 is LGHNA and CDR2 YSLEER. CDR3 length: 15 amino acids. As DNA, the CDR3 is TGCGCCGGCAGCCAACAGACTAGCGGCACAGATACGCAGTATTTT. Translated: CAGSQQTSGTDTQYF.

The V gene is TRBV9, the J gene TRBJ2-4; D is ambiguous. V lost 3 bases to trimming and J lost 0 bases, with 13 bases between them. Germline CDR1 SGDLS, CDR2 YYNGEE. The CDR3 length is 16 residues. The CDR3 nucleotides are TGTGCCAGCAGCGCCGACCTGGGAATAGCCAAAAACATTCAGTACTTC. As protein: CASSADLGIAKNIQYF.

This clonotype has a handful of counts. This chain joins TRBV29-1 and TRBJ2-1; TRBD1 matches at 8 bases. The CDR3 is 14 residues long. After removal of 4 bases from V and 5 bases from J, the junction contained 7 bases not matched to a gene. CDR1 and CDR2 from the germline V gene are SQVTM and ANQGSEA. In nucleotides, the CDR3 is TGCAGCGTTGCTGACAGGGGAAGGGACAATGAGCAGTTCTTC. Translation: CSVADRGRDNEQFF.

In this sample, this clonotype turned up a few times. The chain couples TRBV12-3 or TRBV12-4 to TRBJ2-5; possibly TRBD1 or TRBD2 for D (5 bases each). The V end lost 0 bases, the J end lost 0 bases, and 17 bases lay between the germline ends. The CDR3 is 18 amino acids. The CDR3 DNA reads TGTGCCAGCAGTTTAGCAATTCTTGGTGGGGGAGACCAAGAGACCCAGTACTTC. Protein sequence: CASSLAILGGGDQETQYF.

The chain recombines TRBV6-2 or TRBV6-3 with TRBJ1-2; no firm D call. The CDR3 consists of 13 residues. Germline lookup yields CDR1 MNHEY and CDR2 SVGEGT. V was cut by 5 bases and J by 8 bases, with 15 bases left in between. For the CDR3, the DNA is TGTGCCAGCAGTGATGGTCAGGCGTTAGGCTACACCTTC. It yields the protein CASSDGQALGYTF.

The chain recombines TRBV20-1 with TRBJ1-5; no clear D gene. Between the trimmed V and J ends, which lost 2 bases and 4 bases, there was a span of 6 bases. The CDR3 sequence is 12 residues long. The germline V gene has CDR1 DFQATT and CDR2 SNEGSKA (reference sequence). The CDR3 sequence: CSARWANQPQHF. Written as DNA, the CDR3 is TGCAGTGCTAGATGGGCTAATCAGCCCCAGCATTTT.

Written as DNA, the CDR3 is TGCAGTGCTAGGAAAACAGTGACAGTCACTAACTATGGCTACACCTTC. Translating gives CSARKTVTVTNYGYTF. The gene calls are TRBV20-1 and TRBJ1-2, with D perhaps matching TRBD1 (5 bases). The CDR3 runs to 16 residues. Germline-derived CDR1 and CDR2 are DFQATT and SNEGSKA (reference sequence). V lost 3 bases and J 0 bases, leaving 17 bases between the germline ends.

CDR3 DNA: TGCAGCGTTGAATTTCCAGATACGCAGTATTTT. Translation: CSVEFPDTQYF. This sequence joins TRBV29-1 and TRBJ2-3, with unresolved D. CDR1 is SQVTM, CDR2 ANQGSEA, per germline. With 2 bases removed from V and 4 bases from J, the gap between germline ends came to 4 bases. The CDR3 runs to 11 residues.

The rearrangement links TRBV10-3 to TRBJ1-1, with D possibly TRBD1 on 5 matching bases. The CDR3 extends over 14 amino acids. Germline V gene lookup returns CDR1 ENHRY and CDR2 SYGVKD. Trimming stripped 4 bases from V and 0 bases from J, with 9 bases between. CDR3 loop: CAISGGPLNTEAFF. In DNA form, the CDR3 reads TGTGCCATCAGTGGGGGACCGCTGAACACTGAAGCTTTCTTT.

The chain combines TRBV6-2 or TRBV6-3 with TRBJ2-1; TRBD2 aligns across 8 bases. In germline, CDR1 is MNHEY, CDR2 SVGEGT. V was clipped by 0 bases and J by 0 bases; unmatched bases: 10. The CDR3 loop spans 19 amino acids. CDR3 region: CASSYSLAGGSTSYNEQFF. The CDR3 bases are TGTGCCAGCAGTTACTCGCTCGCGGGGGGCTCGACCTCCTACAATGAGCAGTTCTTC.

This rearrangement joins TRBV4-3 to TRBJ2-7; D remains unclear. The CDR3 totals 15 residues. The V gene lost 2 bases and the J gene lost 3 bases, with 14 bases spanning the gap. Germline CDR1 is LGHNA and CDR2 is YSLEER. Here the CDR3 reads CASSQRREADYEQYF. The CDR3 nucleotides are TGCGCCAGCAGCCAACGTCGCGAGGCTGACTACGAGCAGTACTTC.